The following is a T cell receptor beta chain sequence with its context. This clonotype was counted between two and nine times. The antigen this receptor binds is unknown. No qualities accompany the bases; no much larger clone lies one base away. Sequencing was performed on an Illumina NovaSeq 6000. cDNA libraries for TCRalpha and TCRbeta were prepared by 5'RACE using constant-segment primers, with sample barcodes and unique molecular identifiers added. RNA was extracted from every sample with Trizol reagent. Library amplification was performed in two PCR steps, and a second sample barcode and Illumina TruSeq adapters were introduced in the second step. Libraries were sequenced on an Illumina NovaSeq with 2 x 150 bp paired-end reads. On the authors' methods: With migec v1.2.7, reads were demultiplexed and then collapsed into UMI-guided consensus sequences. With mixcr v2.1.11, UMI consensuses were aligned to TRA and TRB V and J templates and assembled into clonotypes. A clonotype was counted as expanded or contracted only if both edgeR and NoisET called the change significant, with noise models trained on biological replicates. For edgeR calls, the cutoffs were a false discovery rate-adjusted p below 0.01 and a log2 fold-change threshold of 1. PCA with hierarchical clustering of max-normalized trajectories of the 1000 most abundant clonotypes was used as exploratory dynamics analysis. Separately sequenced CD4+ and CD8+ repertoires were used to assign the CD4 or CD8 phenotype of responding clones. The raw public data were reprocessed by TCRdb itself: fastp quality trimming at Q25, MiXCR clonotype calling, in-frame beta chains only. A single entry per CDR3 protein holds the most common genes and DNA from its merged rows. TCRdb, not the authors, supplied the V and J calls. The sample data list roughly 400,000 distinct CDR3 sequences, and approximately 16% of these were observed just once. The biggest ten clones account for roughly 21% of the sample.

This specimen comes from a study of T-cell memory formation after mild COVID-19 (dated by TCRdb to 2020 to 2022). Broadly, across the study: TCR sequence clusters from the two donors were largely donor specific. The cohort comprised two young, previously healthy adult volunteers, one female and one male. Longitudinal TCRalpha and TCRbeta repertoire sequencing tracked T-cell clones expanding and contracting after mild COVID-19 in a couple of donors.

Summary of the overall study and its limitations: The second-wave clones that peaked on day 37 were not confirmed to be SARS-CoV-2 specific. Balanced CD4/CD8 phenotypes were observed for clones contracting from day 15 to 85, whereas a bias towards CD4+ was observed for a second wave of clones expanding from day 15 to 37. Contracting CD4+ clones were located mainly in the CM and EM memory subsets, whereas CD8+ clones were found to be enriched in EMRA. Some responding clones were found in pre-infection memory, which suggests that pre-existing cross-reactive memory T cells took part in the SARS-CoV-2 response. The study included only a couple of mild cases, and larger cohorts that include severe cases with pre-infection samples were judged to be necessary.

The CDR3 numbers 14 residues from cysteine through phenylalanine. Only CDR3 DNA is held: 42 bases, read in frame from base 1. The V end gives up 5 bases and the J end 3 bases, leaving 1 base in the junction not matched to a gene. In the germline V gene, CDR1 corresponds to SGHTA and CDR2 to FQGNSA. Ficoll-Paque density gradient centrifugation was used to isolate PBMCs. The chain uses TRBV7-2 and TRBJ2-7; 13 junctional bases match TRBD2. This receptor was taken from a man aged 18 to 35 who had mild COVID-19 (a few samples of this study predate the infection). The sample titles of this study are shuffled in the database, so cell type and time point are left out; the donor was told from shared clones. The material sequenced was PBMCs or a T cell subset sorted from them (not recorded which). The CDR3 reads CASSRTSGGYEQYF. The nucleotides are TGTGCCAGCAGCAGGACTAGCGGGGGCTACGAGCAGTACTTC.